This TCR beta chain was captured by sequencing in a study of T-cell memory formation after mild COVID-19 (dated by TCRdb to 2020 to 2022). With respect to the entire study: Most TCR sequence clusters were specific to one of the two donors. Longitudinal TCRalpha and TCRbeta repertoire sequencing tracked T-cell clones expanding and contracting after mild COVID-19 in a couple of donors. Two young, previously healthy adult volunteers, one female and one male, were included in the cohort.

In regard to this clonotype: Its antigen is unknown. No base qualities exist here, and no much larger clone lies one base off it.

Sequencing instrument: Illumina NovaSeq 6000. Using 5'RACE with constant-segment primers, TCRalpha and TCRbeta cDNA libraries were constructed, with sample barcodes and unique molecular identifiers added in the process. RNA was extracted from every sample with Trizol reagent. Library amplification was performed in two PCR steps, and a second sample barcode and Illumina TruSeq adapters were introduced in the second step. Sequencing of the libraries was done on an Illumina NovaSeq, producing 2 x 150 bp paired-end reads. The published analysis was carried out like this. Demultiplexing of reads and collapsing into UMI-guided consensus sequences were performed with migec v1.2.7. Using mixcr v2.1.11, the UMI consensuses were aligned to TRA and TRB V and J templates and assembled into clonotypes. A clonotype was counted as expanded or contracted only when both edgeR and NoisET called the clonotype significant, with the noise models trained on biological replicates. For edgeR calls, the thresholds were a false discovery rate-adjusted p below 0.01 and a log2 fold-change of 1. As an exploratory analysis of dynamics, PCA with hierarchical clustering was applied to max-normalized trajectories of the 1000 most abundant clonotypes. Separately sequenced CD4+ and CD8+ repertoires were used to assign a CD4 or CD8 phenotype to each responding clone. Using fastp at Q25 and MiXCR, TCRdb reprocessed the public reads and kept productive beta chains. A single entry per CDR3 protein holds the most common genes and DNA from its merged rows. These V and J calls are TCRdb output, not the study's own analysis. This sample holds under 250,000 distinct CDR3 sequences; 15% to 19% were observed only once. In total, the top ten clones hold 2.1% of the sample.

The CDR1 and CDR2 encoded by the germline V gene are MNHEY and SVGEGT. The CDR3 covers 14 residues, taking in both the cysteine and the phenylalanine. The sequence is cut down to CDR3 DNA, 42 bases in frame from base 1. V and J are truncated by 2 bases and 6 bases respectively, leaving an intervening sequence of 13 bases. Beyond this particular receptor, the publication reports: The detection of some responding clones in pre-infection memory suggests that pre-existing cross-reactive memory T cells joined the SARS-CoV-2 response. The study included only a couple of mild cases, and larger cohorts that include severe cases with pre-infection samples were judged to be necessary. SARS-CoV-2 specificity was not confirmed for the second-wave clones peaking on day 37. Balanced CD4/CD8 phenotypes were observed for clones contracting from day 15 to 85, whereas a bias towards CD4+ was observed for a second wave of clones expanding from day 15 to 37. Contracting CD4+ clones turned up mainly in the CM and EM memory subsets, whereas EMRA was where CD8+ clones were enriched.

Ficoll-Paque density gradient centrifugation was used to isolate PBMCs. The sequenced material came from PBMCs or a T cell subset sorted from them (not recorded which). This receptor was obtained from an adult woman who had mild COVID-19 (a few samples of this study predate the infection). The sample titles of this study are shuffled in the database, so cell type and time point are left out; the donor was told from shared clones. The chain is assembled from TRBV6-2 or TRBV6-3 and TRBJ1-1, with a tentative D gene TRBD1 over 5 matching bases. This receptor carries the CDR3 CASSYPEGAAEAFF. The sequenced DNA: TGTGCCAGCAGTTACCCTGAAGGGGCGGCTGAAGCTTTCTTT.